These 5 T cell receptor beta chains were sequenced from one sample in a study of T cell repertoires in ileal Crohn's disease. Only in-frame clones appear in the TCRdb table, and some are missing; sequencing was by immunoSEQ multiplex PCR. In the table there are roughly 15,000 clones, 65% to 85% of which are singletons. Material: ileal tissue. The origin of the receptors is an adult with Crohn's disease.

This clone counts as medium-sized. This rearrangement joins TRBV6-4 to TRBJ2-3; D is unclear. Germline V lookup: CDR1 MRHNA, CDR2 SNTAGT. Trimming removed 0 bases from V and 3 bases from J, with 4 bases in between. The CDR3 consists of 13 residues. In nucleotides, the CDR3 is TGTGCCAGCAGTGACTCGACTACAGATACGCAGTATTTT. As protein: CASSDSTTDTQYF.

This chain uses TRBV7-3 with TRBJ2-1; 11 bases match TRBD2. The CDR3 has 15 amino acids. V shed 5 bases, J shed 5 bases, and the junction held 5 bases outside the gene matches. Germline lookup yields CDR1 SGHTA and CDR2 FQGTGA. CDR3 sequence (DNA): TGTGCCAGCAGCAAACTAGCGGGAGAAAACAATGAGCAGTTCTTC. It translates to CASSKLAGENNEQFF.

CDR3 region: CASSLARASGRAYEQYF. The CDR3 DNA reads TGTGCCAGCAGCTTAGCTAGGGCTAGCGGGCGCGCCTACGAGCAGTACTTC. The J gene is TRBJ2-7, the V gene TRBV13; 8 nucleotides line up with TRBD2. This CDR3 contains 17 residues. Germline V CDR1 and CDR2: PRHDT, FYEKMQ (reference sequence). V lost 1 base, J lost 2 bases, and 10 bases stayed unmatched.

The chain recombines TRBV19 with TRBJ2-5, with TRBD1 matching over 9 bases. J lost 4 bases, V lost 6 bases, and 6 bases had no gene match. The CDR3 runs to 14 residues. The V gene's germline CDR1 is LNHDA and CDR2 SQIVND (reference sequence). The CDR3 nucleotides are TGTGCCAGTAGCCCGGGACAGGGAGGAGAGACCCAGTACTTC. It specifies CASSPGQGGETQYF.

This clone was counted only a few times. This chain uses TRBV27 with TRBJ2-7, with 12 positions matching TRBD1. CDR1 is MNHEY, CDR2 SMNVEV, per germline (reference sequence). There are 14 residues in the CDR3. V gave up 6 bases and J gave up 6 bases; unmatched junction bases: 6. CDR3 DNA sequence: TGTGCCAGCAGCCCGGGACAGGGGGCATTCGAGCAGTACTTC. It is translated as CASSPGQGAFEQYF.